This record concerns one TCR beta chain sequence. These data originate in a study of shared clonotypes between healthy human individuals. As for the study in general: Three plates each covered CD4 naive and memory; CD8 naive two, CD8 memory one.

The germline V gene encodes CDR1 SGHRS and CDR2 YFSETQ. This CDR3 is 15 amino acids long. V lost 4 bases, J lost 3 bases, and 5 bases stayed unmatched. TCRdb keeps only in-frame clones here, not all; method: immunoSEQ multiplex PCR. The sample consists of approximately 2.4 million clones, under 97% of them appearing once. This chain connects TRBV5-1 to TRBJ1-5; TRBD1 matches 9 bases. The TCR sequence derives from a man in his late teens or twenties in good health. The sample taken for sequencing was naive CD4+ T cells sorted from blood. Documented subset: CD45RA+ positively selected. CDR3 amino acids: CASSPDRGNNQPQHF. The CDR3 nucleotides are TGCGCCAGCAGCCCGGACAGGGGCAACAATCAGCCCCAGCATTTT. The whole variable domain, filled in from reference TRBV5-1 and TRBJ1-5, reads KAGVTQTPRYLIKTRGQQVTLSCSPISGHRSVSWYQQTPGQGLQFLFEYFSETQRNKGNFPGRFSGRQFSNSRSEMNVSTLELGDSALYLCASSPDRGNNQPQHFGDGTRLSIL.